Listed here is a single T cell receptor (beta chain). Its antigen is not known. The source of the sample is a study of cytomegalovirus exposure and HLA in healthy donors. Study-level results: Relative to the approximately 700-donor mean, N-insertions were reportedly fewer in an Asian-associated ancestry cluster in a later analysis. Using the classifier, cytomegalovirus status was reportedly diagnosed with high specificity and sensitivity. Exclusion applied to some V segments, including TRBV6-2 and TRBV6-3, as they were indistinguishable.

The CDR3 is 18 amino acids. The V and J ends lost 1 base and 4 bases, in that order; junction bases with no gene match: 14. Germline CDR1 LGHNA, CDR2 YNFKEQ. The PCR contained 60 Vbeta and 13 Jbeta primers. Measured with immunoSEQ multiplex PCR; TCRdb has only the in-frame clones, and not every one. The repertoire consists of approximately 140,000 clones, with about three quarters occurring once and the leading ten covering 1% to 1.5%. This chain joins TRBV4-2 and TRBJ2-5, with 8 bases lining up with TRBD2. The source of this sequence is a male donor in good health and CMV-seropositive. The sequenced material came from PBMCs. CDR3 DNA: TGTGCCAGCAGCCAAGCTTCGGGGATGAGCGGGGGTCCAGAGACCCAGTACTTC. It yields the protein CASSQASGMSGGPETQYF.